This TCR beta chain came from a study of T cell responses to AZD1222 COVID-19 vaccine. Overall study findings and caveats: Elevations in Spike-specific TCR breadth and depth followed administration of two AZD1222 doses. Repertoires were sampled only after the peak T cell response.

The V gene lost 6 bases and the J gene lost 5 bases, with 16 bases spanning the gap. This CDR3 spans 14 amino acids. The germline V gene encodes CDR1 LNHDA and CDR2 SQIVND (reference sequence). A remark on this clone: Its matching antigen is unknown.

Some clones are missing from TCRdb's copy, which holds only in-frame ones; the method was immunoSEQ multiplex PCR. The sample includes about 120,000 clones, roughly 86% of them seen just once. The receptor was isolated from an adult in good health. V is TRBV19 and J is TRBJ1-2; D is possibly TRBD1 (6 bases). Sample: peripheral blood, taken on day 0 of AZD1222 vaccination. CDR3 residues: CASRIAGTLYGYTF. The CDR3, as DNA: TGTGCCAGTAGAATTGCCGGGACACTTTATGGCTACACCTTC.